Listed here are 2 T cell receptor beta chains from one sample, sequenced in a study of cytomegalovirus exposure and HLA in healthy donors. The PCR employed 60 Vbeta primers together with 13 Jbeta primers. Only in-frame clones appear in the TCRdb table, and some are missing; sequencing was by immunoSEQ multiplex PCR. There are about 130,000 clones in the sample, with over 1.5% held by the top ten. The sample comprised PBMCs. The receptor set was obtained from a middle-aged woman in good health and CMV-seropositive.

CDR3 residues: CAISELGGDTGNTIYF. The DNA for the CDR3 is TGTGCCATCAGTGAGTTAGGGGGAGATACTGGAAACACCATATATTTT. The gene calls are TRBV10-3 and TRBJ1-3, with D maybe TRBD1 (6 bases). V was trimmed by 1 base and J by 2 bases, leaving 12 bases between them. The CDR3 runs 16 residues. Germline values: CDR1 ENHRY, CDR2 SYGVKD.

The genes are TRBV10-3 and TRBJ2-1, with 10 bases that match TRBD2. Germline CDR1 reads ENHRY; CDR2 reads SYGVKD. The CDR3 is made up of 15 amino acids. Germline trimming cut 3 bases from V and 5 bases from J; bases unmatched to any gene: 4. The CDR3 loop is CAISERAGGNNEQFF. CDR3 sequence (DNA): TGTGCCATCAGTGAAAGAGCGGGAGGGAACAATGAGCAGTTCTTC.